This TCR beta chain was identified during a study of T cell responses to AZD1222 COVID-19 vaccine. Sequencing was performed with immunoSEQ multiplex PCR; in TCRdb, only in-frame clones are kept and a portion is missing. The data hold more than 95,000 clones, with 75% to 90% observed a single time. A note on this clone: What it recognizes is unknown.

General study findings and limits: Reports say nearly half of spike-specific TCRs go after unmutated variant regions. Spike as a whole was targeted by vaccine-associated CD4 TCRs, dominant at 160-218 and 743-854. Recipients of two AZD1222 doses showed rising Spike-specific TCR breadth and depth. Only a handful of AZD1222 recipients were seropositive at baseline.

Germline CDR1 and CDR2: SGHRS and YFSETQ. The germline V and J ends were trimmed by 3 bases and 4 bases, with 20 bases remaining between them. The CDR3 spans 17 residues. The V gene is TRBV5-1, the J gene TRBJ2-1, with D possibly being TRBD1 or TRBD2 (5 bases each). The specimen comprised peripheral blood, sampled on day 0 of AZD1222 vaccination. This TCR derives from an adult in good health. The chain's CDR3 is CASSSSWEWGPYNEQFF. CDR3 in DNA: TGCGCCAGCAGCTCATCCTGGGAGTGGGGCCCGTACAATGAGCAGTTCTTC. Full variable domain (remainder filled in from reference TRBV5-1 and TRBJ2-1): KAGVTQTPRYLIKTRGQQVTLSCSPISGHRSVSWYQQTPGQGLQFLFEYFSETQRNKGNFPGRFSGRQFSNSRSEMNVSTLELGDSALYLCASSSSWEWGPYNEQFFGPGTRLTVL.